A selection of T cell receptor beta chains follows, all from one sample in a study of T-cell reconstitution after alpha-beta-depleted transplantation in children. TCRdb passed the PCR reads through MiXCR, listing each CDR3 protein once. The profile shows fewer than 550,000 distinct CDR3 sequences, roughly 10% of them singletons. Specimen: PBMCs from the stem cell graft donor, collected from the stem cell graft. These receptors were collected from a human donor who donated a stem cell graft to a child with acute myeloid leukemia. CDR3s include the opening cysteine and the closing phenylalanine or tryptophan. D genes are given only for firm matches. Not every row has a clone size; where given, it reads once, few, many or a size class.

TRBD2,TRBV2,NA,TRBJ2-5,CASSDLGLAGETQYF,TGTGCCAGCAGTGATTTGGGACTAGCGGGGGAGACCCAGTACTTC
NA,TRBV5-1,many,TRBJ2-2,CASINDPSNTGELFF,TGCGCCAGCATCAACGACCCCTCGAACACCGGGGAGCTGTTTTTT
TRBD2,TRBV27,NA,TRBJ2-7,CASSPTWPSGSYEQYF,TGTGCCAGCAGTCCCACGTGGCCTAGCGGCTCCTACGAGCAGTACTTC
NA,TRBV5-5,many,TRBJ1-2,CASSLGTGSYGYTF,TGTGCCAGCAGCTTGGGAACAGGTTCCTATGGCTACACCTTC
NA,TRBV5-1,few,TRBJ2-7,CASSLEPGYSYEQYF,TGCGCCAGCAGCTTGGAGCCAGGGTACTCCTACGAGCAGTACTTC
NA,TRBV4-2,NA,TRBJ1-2,CASSQDIARGDYTF,TGTGCCAGCAGCCAAGATATCGCCAGGGGAGACTACACCTTC
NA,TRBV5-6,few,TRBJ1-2,CASSLGWSGHRGYTF,TGTGCCAGCAGCTTGGGGTGGTCGGGCCATCGGGGCTACACCTTC
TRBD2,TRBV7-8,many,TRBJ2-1,CASSLGGSGSSYNEQFF,TGTGCCAGCAGCTTAGGAGGAAGCGGGAGCTCCTACAATGAGCAGTTCTTC
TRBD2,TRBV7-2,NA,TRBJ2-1,CASSLGGLAYEQFF,TGTGCCAGCAGCCTAGGAGGACTAGCTTATGAGCAGTTCTTC
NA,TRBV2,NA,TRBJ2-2,CASRPRVGELFF,TGTGCCAGCAGACCCCGTGTCGGGGAGCTGTTTTTT